The 22 T cell receptor beta chains reported below all come from one sample, sequenced in a study of shared clonotypes between healthy human individuals. Clones were read by immunoSEQ multiplex PCR, and TCRdb kept only the in-frame ones, dropping some. Of some 2.3 million clones in the sample, more than 85% were seen once. Sample: naive CD4+ T cells from PBMCs. Specified subset: CD45RA+ positively selected. The receptors shown here come from a young man in good health. Some clones in this sample may be carry-over from other donors' samples.

This rearrangement joins TRBV2 to TRBJ2-1; weak D call: TRBD1 (5 bases). Germline CDR1 SNHLY, CDR2 FYNNEI. The CDR3 sequence is 13 residues long. V was pared by 7 bases and J by 5 bases, with 12 bases between. The CDR3 region is CASTLVRDNEQFF. The CDR3 nucleotides read TGTGCCAGCACCCTGGTCAGGGACAATGAGCAGTTCTTC. The whole variable domain, filled in from reference TRBV2 and TRBJ2-1, reads EPEVTQTPSHQVTQMGQEVILRCVPISNHLYFYWYRQILGQKVEFLVSFYNNEISEKSEIFDDQFSVERPDGSNFTLKIRSTKLEDSAMYFCASTLVRDNEQFFGPGTRLTVL.

This sequence joins TRBV29-1 and TRBJ2-7; a possible D gene is TRBD2 (6 bases). V dropped 0 bases and J dropped 3 bases, with 9 bases sitting between them. Germline CDR1 reads SQVTM; CDR2 reads ANQGSEA. The CDR3 spans 13 residues. The DNA of the CDR3 is TGCAGCGTTGAAGATTCGGGGGACTACGAGCAGTACTTC. Protein sequence: CSVEDSGDYEQYF.

The chain carries TRBV6-5 and TRBJ1-4; D ambiguous. CDR1 MNHEY and CDR2 SVGAGI come from the germline V gene. CDR3 size: 14 residues. V lost 10 bases and J 5 bases, leaving 17 bases between the germline ends. CDR3 sequence: CATSDRSANEKLFF. CDR3 nucleotides: TGTGCCACCTCCGACCGAAGCGCCAATGAAAAACTGTTTTTT.

The CDR3 region has the DNA TGTGCCTGGAGCCTAACAGGGGGCGGACAGCCCCAGCATTTT. Protein sequence: CAWSLTGGGQPQHF. This chain uses TRBV30 with TRBJ1-5; 9 bases match TRBD1. Trimming removed 3 bases from V and 7 bases from J; junction bases left unmatched: 7. CDR1 is GTSNPN, CDR2 SVGIG, per germline (reference sequence). The CDR3 is 14 residues long.

There are a few counts of this clone. At the DNA level, this CDR3 is encoded by other sequences in the same sample as well. The chain joins TRBV18 to TRBJ1-1; a possible D gene is TRBD1 (6 bases). From germline, CDR1 is KGHSH and CDR2 LQKENI. The V and J ends lost 6 bases and 1 base respectively, with 9 bases between them. This CDR3 is built from 13 residues. The CDR3 DNA sequence: TGTGCCAGCTCGCTACAGGGGAACACTGAAGCTTTCTTT. This codes for CASSLQGNTEAFF.

The rearrangement links TRBV7-9 to TRBJ2-2, with D unresolved. V dropped 1 base and J dropped 5 bases, with 11 bases sitting between them. Germline loops: CDR1 SEHNR, CDR2 FQNEAQ (reference sequence). The CDR3 consists of 15 residues. The CDR3 reads CASSLGLLGTGELFF. The CDR3 DNA reads as TGTGCCAGCAGCTTAGGGCTCCTTGGGACCGGGGAGCTGTTTTTT. Filled out from reference TRBV7-9 and TRBJ2-2, the complete variable domain reads DTGVSQNPRHKITKRGQNVTFRCDPISEHNRLYWYRQTLGQGPEFLTYFQNEAQLEKSRLLSDRFSAERPKGSFSTLEIQRTEQGDSAMYLCASSLGLLGTGELFFGEGSRLTVL.

The rearrangement joins TRBV6-5 to TRBJ1-1; 7 nucleotides align to TRBD1. V shed 1 base and J 11 bases; nucleotides not matched to a gene: 10. CDR3 size: 14 residues. CDR1 and CDR2 (germline): MNHEY, SVGAGI. CDR3 sequence: CASSYLSGGPMAFF. The CDR3 DNA reads as TGTGCCAGCAGTTACTTGTCAGGGGGACCTATGGCTTTCTTT.

In the case of this clone: A read error may produce the germline difference seen at one junction end. The CDR3, as DNA: TGTGCCAGCGGTGGGAGGGGAGGGCCCTTTCTAGTCTTC. It is translated as CASGGRGGPFLVF. The chain employs TRBV4-2 and TRBJ2-1; TRBD2 matches at 7 bases. The germline V gene encodes CDR1 LGHNA and CDR2 YNFKEQ. This CDR3 contains 13 residues.

This rearrangement joins TRBV7-2 to TRBJ2-5; 13 bases are a match to TRBD2. The CDR3 extends over 17 amino acids. The germline V gene encodes CDR1 SGHTA and CDR2 FQGNSA. V dropped 1 base and J dropped 5; count of bases not matched to a gene: 7. The CDR3 DNA reads TGTGCCAGCAGCTTAGGGACTAGCGGGAGTTCCGGGGAGACCCAGTACTTC. It translates to CASSLGTSGSSGETQYF.

The chain recombines TRBV4-3 with TRBJ2-7; 9 nucleotides align to TRBD2. The CDR3 is 17 residues long. Trimming at V came to 1 base and at J to 2 bases, leaving 9 bases not matched to a gene. Germline values: CDR1 LGHNA, CDR2 YSLEER. CDR3 amino acids: CASSQALAGTSPYEQYF. The CDR3 DNA follows: TGCGCCAGCAGCCAAGCCCTGGCCGGGACTAGCCCCTACGAGCAGTACTTC.

The chain links TRBV5-1 to TRBJ2-5; 9 nucleotides agree with TRBD2. With V trimmed by 0 bases and J by 2 bases, 5 bases remained unmatched. CDR3 length equals 16 residues. Germline values: CDR1 SGHRS, CDR2 YFSETQ. The CDR3, as DNA: TGCGCCAGCAGCTTGGTTAGCGGGGGCCCTCAAGAGACCCAGTACTTC. Its translation is CASSLVSGGPQETQYF.

CDR3 coding DNA: TGTGCCAGCAGTTTCGGCGGGACCAATTCGGGTGAGCAGTACTTC. Residues: CASSFGGTNSGEQYF. The chain is built from TRBV28 and TRBJ2-7, with D perhaps matching TRBD2 (6 bases). This CDR3 region has 15 residues. With 3 bases removed from V and 7 bases from J, the gap between germline ends came to 19 bases. Germline CDR1 is MDHEN and CDR2 is SYDVKM.

The chain employs TRBV29-1 and TRBJ1-2; tentative D call: TRBD1 (5 bases). This CDR3 is 15 amino acids long. V was pared by 0 bases and J by 3 bases, with 14 bases between. Germline V gene sequence: CDR1 SQVTM, CDR2 ANQGSEA. In DNA, the CDR3 is TGCAGCGTTGAAGATCCGCCTGGGACGGACTATGGCTACACCTTC. Translation gives CSVEDPPGTDYGYTF.

This clone was seen just once. The rearrangement joins TRBV9 to TRBJ1-2; the D gene is possibly TRBD1 (5 bases). The CDR3 extends over 15 amino acids. The V end was cut by 1 base, the J end by 6 bases, with 16 bases between. Germline loops: CDR1 SGDLS, CDR2 YYNGEE. CDR3 amino acids: CASSVTPTVGHGYTF. CDR3 nucleotide sequence: TGTGCCAGCAGCGTAACCCCGACAGTGGGCCATGGCTACACCTTC.

This clone is a singleton in its sample. The chain is built from TRBV19 and TRBJ2-5; D unclear. CDR1 is LNHDA, CDR2 SQIVND, per germline (reference sequence). The CDR3 is 14 amino acids. The V end was cut by 5 bases, the J end by 5 bases, with 15 bases between. CDR3: CASSSDQFWETQYF. The CDR3 nucleotides are TGTGCCAGTAGTTCGGACCAGTTTTGGGAGACCCAGTACTTC.

The chain couples TRBV14 to TRBJ2-1, with 11 bases fitting TRBD2. The V and J ends lost 3 bases and 5 bases, in that order; junction bases with no gene match: 9. CDR1 and CDR2 (germline): SGHDN, FVKESK. The CDR3 consists of 17 residues. In DNA form, the CDR3 reads TGTGCCAGCAGCCACCCGTTACTAGCGGGAGTCGACAATGAGCAGTTCTTC. Protein product: CASSHPLLAGVDNEQFF.

The rearrangement uses TRBV5-1 and TRBJ2-6; D is unclear. Germline CDR1 is SGHRS and CDR2 is YFSETQ. This CDR3 spans 15 amino acids. V dropped 6 bases and J dropped 4 bases, with 14 bases sitting between them. The CDR3, as DNA: TGCGCCAGCAACCGCGAAGGACCAGGGGCCAACGTCCTGACTTTC. As protein: CASNREGPGANVLTF.

On this clone: This sample includes further DNA sequences coding for the same CDR3. The chain links TRBV4-3 to TRBJ2-3; no clear D gene. V was pared by 2 bases and J by 1 base, with 4 bases between. Germline V gene sequence: CDR1 LGHNA, CDR2 YSLEER. The CDR3 runs to 13 residues. CDR3 region: CASSQSGTDTQYF. Written as DNA, the CDR3 is TGCGCCAGCAGCCAATCTGGCACAGATACGCAGTATTTT.

The J gene is TRBJ1-6, the V gene TRBV13; D unresolved. The ends were cut back, 5 bases at V and 6 bases at J, with 5 bases in the middle. Germline CDR1 is PRHDT and CDR2 is FYEKMQ (reference sequence). The CDR3 is 12 amino acids. CDR3 in DNA: TGTGCCAGCAGCCCTATTAATTCACCCCTCCACTTT. It specifies CASSPINSPLHF.

The chain combines TRBV4-2 with TRBJ1-5; unclear D gene. The CDR3 covers 15 residues. Looked up from germline, CDR1 is LGHNA and CDR2 is YNFKEQ. Trimming removed 1 base from V and 1 base from J, with 8 bases in between. The CDR3, as DNA: TGTGCCAGCAGCCAAGTAGCAGGAAGCAATCAGCCCCAGCATTTT. Amino acid sequence: CASSQVAGSNQPQHF.

The rearrangement uses TRBV5-1 and TRBJ2-5; maybe TRBD2 (5 bases). Germline V gene lookup returns CDR1 SGHRS and CDR2 YFSETQ. The V end was cut by 4 bases, the J end by 3 bases, with 13 bases between. The CDR3 runs 14 residues. DNA for the CDR3: TGCGCCAGCAGCGGGAGAGGCATAAAAGAGACCCAGTACTTC. Its protein is CASSGRGIKETQYF.

This chain links TRBV5-1 with TRBJ1-1, with 12 bases matching TRBD1. The CDR3 is 15 amino acids. Germline trimming cut 3 bases from V and 4 bases from J; bases unmatched to any gene: 4. The germline CDR1 and CDR2 sequences are SGHRS and YFSETQ. CDR3 residues: CASSYGTGGGTEAFF. CDR3 nucleotides: TGCGCCAGCAGCTACGGGACAGGGGGCGGCACTGAAGCTTTCTTT.